Reported below is one T cell receptor beta chain. This specimen belongs to a study of blood T cell repertoires in COVID-19. Study at large: Samples of COVID-19 (acute and convalescent) were obtained from the United States, Italy and Spain.

Original processing notes: Amplification from reference gene primers served as the basis for estimated nucleated cell counts. The method was immunoSEQ multiplex PCR; TCRdb's version includes in-frame clones alone and lacks a portion of them. Clone size and the V and J calls come from that table; the DNA yielded D and trimming. The table includes some 380,000 clones, 85% to 90% detected once. CDR3 length equals 16 residues. In germline, CDR1 is KGHDR, CDR2 SFDVKD. Unmatched junction bases numbered 2, after V lost 4 bases and J lost 2 bases. The chain couples TRBV24-1 to TRBJ2-1; 12 bases map to TRBD2. The source material was peripheral blood. The source is a man aged 18 to 29 with active or convalescent COVID-19. CDR3 region: CATSDRLAGAYNEQFF. The CDR3 DNA reads as TGTGCCACCAGTGACCGACTAGCGGGGGCCTACAATGAGCAGTTCTTC.